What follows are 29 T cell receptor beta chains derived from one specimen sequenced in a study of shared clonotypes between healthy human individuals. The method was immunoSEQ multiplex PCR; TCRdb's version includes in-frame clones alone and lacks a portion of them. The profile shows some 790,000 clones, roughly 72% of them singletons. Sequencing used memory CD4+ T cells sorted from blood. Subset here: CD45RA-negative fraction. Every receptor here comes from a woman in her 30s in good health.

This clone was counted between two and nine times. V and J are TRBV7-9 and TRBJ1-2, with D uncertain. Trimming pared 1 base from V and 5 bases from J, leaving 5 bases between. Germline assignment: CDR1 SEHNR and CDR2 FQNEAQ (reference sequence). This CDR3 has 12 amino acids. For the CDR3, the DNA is TGTGCCAGCAGCTTAGATCGTTATGGCTACACCTTC. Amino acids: CASSLDRYGYTF.

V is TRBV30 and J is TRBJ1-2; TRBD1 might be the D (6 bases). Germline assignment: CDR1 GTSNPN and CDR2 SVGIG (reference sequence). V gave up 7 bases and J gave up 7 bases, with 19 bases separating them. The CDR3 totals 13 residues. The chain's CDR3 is CASIGGRWGGYTF. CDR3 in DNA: TGTGCCTCCATAGGGGGGCGATGGGGTGGCTACACCTTC.

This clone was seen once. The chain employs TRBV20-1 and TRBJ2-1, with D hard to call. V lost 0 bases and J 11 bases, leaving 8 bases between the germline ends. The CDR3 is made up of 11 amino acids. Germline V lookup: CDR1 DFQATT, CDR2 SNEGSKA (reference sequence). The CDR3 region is CSARDVEKQFF. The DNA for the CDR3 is TGCAGTGCTAGAGATGTGGAAAAGCAGTTCTTC.

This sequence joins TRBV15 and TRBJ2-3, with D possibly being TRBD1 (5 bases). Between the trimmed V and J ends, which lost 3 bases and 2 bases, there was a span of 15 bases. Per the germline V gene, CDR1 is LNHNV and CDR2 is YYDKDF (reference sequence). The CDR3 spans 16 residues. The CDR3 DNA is TGTGCCACCAGCAGTTTACGGACAAGAATCACAGATACGCAGTATTTT. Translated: CATSSLRTRITDTQYF.

CDR3 region: CASSSQIVQGGAFF. The DNA of the CDR3 is TGTGCCAGCAGCTCCCAGATCGTCCAGGGAGGAGCTTTCTTT. The V and J genes are TRBV11-1 and TRBJ1-1; D perhaps matches TRBD1 (5 bases). CDR1 and CDR2 (germline): SGHAT, FQDESV (reference sequence). V was trimmed by 4 bases and J by 10 bases, leaving 19 bases between them. The CDR3 has 14 residues.

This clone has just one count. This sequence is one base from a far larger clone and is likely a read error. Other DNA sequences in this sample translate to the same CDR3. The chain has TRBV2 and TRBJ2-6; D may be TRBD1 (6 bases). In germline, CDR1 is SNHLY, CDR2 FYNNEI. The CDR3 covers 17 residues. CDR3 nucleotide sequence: TGTGCTAGCAAACCGGACAGATTGAATTCTGGGGCCAACGTCCTGACTTTC. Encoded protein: CASKPDRLNSGANVLTF.

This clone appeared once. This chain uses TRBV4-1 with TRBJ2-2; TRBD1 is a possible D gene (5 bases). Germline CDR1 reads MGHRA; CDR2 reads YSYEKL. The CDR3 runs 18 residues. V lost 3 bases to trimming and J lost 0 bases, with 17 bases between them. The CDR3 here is CASSQGLGPSANTGELFF. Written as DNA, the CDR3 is TGCGCCAGCAGCCAGGGTCTGGGGCCTTCCGCGAACACCGGGGAGCTGTTTTTT.

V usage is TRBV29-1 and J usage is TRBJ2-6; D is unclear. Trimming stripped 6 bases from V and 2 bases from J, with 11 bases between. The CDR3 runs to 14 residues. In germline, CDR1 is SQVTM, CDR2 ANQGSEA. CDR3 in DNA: TGCAGCGTCGAACCAAGTGCTGGGGCCAACGTCCTGACTTTC. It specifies CSVEPSAGANVLTF.

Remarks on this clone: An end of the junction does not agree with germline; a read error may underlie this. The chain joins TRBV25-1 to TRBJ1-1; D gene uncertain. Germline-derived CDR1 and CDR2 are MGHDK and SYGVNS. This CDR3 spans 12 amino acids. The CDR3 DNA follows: TGTGCCAGCGGTGACACCCTCGGGGTGTCTTTCTTT. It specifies CASGDTLGVSFF.

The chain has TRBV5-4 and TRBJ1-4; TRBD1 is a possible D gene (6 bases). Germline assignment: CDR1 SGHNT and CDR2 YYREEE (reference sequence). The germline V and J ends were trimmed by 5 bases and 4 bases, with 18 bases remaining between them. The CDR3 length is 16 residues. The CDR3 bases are TGTGCCAGCAGTCGCGGGGGGGGCCAGGGTAATGAAAAACTGTTTTTT. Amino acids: CASSRGGGQGNEKLFF.

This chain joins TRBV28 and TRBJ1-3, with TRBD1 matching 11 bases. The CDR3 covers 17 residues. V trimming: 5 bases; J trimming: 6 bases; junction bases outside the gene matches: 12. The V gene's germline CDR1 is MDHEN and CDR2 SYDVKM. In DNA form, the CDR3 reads TGTGCCAGCAGTCTCCGCGGACAGGGGGCTGAAGAAAACACCATATATTTT. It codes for CASSLRGQGAEENTIYF.

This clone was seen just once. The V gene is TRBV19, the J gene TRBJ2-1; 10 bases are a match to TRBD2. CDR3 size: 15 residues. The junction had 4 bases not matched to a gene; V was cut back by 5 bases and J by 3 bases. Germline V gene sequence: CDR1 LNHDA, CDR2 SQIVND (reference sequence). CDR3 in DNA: TGTGCCAGTAGTGTATCTAGCGGGGGCTACAATGAGCAGTTCTTC. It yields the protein CASSVSSGGYNEQFF. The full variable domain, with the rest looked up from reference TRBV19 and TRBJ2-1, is DGGITQSPKYLFRKEGQNVTLSCEQNLNHDAMYWYRQDPGQGLRLIYYSQIVNDFQKGDIAEGYSVSREKKESFPLTVTSAQKNPTAFYLCASSVSSGGYNEQFFGPGTRLTVL.

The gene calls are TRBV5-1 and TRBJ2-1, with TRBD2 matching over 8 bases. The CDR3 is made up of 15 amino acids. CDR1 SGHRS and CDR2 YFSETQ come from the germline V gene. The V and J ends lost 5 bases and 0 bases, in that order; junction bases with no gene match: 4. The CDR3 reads CASRPSGSSYNEQFF. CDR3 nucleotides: TGCGCCAGCAGACCGAGCGGGAGCTCCTACAATGAGCAGTTCTTC.

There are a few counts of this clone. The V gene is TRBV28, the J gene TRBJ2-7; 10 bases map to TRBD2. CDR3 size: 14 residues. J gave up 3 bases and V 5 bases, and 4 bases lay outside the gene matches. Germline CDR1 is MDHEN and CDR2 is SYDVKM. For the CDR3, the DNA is TGTGCCAGCAGTCGGACTAGCGGAGACTACGAGCAGTACTTC. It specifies CASSRTSGDYEQYF.

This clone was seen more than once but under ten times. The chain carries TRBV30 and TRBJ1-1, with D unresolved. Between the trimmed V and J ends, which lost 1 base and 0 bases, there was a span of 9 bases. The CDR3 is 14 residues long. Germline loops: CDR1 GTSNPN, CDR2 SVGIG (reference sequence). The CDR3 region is CAWSGSSMNTEAFF. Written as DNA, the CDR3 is TGTGCCTGGAGTGGGTCGTCCATGAACACTGAAGCTTTCTTT. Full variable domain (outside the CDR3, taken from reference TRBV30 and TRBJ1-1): SQTIHQWPATLVQPVGSPLSLECTVEGTSNPNLYWYRQAAGRGLQLLFYSVGIGQISSEVPQNLSASRPQDRQFILSSKKLLLSDSGFYLCAWSGSSMNTEAFFGQGTRLTVV.

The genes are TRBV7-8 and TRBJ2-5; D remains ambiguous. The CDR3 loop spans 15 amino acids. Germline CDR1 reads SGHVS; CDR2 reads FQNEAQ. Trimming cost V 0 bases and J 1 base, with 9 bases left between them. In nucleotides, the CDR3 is TGTGCCAGCAGCTTAGCGGGGATTCTCCAAGAGACCCAGTACTTC. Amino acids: CASSLAGILQETQYF.

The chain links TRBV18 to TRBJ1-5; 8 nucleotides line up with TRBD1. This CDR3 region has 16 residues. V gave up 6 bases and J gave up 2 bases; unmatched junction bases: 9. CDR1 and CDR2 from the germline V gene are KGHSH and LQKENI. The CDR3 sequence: CASSYRGSGGNQPQHF. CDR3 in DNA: TGTGCCAGCTCTTACAGGGGGAGTGGTGGCAATCAGCCCCAGCATTTT.

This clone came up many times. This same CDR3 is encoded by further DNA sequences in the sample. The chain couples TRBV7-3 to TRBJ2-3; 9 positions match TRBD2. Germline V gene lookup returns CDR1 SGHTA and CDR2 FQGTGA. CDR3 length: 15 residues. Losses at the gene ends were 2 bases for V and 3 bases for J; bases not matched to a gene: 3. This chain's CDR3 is CASSLRLAGTDTQYF. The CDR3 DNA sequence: TGTGCCAGCAGCTTACGGCTAGCGGGAACAGATACGCAGTATTTT.

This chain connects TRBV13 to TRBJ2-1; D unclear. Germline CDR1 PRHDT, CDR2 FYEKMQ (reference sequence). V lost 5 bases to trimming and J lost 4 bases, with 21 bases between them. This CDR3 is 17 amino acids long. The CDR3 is CASSTTTAQFSYNEQFF. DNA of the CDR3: TGTGCCAGCAGCACAACTACGGCACAGTTCTCTTACAATGAGCAGTTCTTC.

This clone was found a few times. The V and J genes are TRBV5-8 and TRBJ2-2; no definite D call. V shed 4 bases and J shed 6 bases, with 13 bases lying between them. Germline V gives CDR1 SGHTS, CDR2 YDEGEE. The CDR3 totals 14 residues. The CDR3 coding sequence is TGTGCCAGCAGCCCTAGATCGGTCGCCGGGGAGCTGTTTTTT. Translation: CASSPRSVAGELFF.

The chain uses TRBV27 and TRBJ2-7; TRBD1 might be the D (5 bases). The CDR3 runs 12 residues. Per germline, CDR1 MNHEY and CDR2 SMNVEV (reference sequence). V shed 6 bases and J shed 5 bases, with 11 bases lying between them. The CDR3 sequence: CASRGRKNEQYF. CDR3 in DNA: TGTGCCAGCAGGGGGCGCAAGAACGAGCAGTACTTC.

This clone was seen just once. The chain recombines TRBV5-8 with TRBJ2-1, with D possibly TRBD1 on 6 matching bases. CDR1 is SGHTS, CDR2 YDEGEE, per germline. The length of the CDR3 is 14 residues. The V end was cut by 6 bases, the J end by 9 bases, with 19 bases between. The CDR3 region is CASTDFDRTPEQFF. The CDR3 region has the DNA TGTGCCAGCACCGACTTCGACAGGACCCCTGAGCAGTTCTTC.

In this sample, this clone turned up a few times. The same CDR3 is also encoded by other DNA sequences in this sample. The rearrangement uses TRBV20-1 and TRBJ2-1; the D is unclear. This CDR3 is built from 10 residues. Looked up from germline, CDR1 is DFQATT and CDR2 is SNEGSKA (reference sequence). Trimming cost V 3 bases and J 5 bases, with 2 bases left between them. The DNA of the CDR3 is TGCAGTGCTAGGAACAATGAGCAGTTCTTC. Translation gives CSARNNEQFF.

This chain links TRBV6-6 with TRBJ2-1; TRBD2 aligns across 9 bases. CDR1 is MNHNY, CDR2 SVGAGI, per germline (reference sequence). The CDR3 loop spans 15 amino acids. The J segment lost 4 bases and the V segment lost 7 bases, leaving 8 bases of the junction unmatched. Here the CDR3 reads CASNPGAGGYNEQFF. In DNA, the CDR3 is TGTGCCAGCAACCCAGGGGCGGGAGGGTACAATGAGCAGTTCTTC.

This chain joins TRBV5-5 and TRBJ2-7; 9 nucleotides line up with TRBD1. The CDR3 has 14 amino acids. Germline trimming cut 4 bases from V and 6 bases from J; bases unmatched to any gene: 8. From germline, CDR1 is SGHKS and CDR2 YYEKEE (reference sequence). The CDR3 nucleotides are TGTGCCAGCAGCGGGTGGGACAGGGTTGGCGAGCAGTACTTC. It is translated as CASSGWDRVGEQYF.

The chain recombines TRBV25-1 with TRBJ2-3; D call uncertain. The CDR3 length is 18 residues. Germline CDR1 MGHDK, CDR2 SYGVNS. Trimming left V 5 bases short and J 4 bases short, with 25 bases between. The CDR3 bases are TGTGCCAGCAGTATCCCTACCCCCAGTAAACCTGGCGCAGATACGCAGTATTTT. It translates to CASSIPTPSKPGADTQYF.

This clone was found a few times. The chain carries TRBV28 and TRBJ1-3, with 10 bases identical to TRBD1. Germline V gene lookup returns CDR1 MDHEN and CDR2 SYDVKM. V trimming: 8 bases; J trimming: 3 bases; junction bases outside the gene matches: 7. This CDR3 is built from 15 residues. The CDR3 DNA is TGTGCCAGCTATAGACAGGGGGCGAATGGAAACACCATATATTTT. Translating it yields CASYRQGANGNTIYF. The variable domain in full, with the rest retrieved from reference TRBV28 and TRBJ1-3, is DVKVTQSSRYLVKRTGEKVFLECVQDMDHENMFWYRQDPGLGLRLIYFSYDVKMKEKGDIPEGYSVSREKKERFSLILESASTNQTSMYLCASYRQGANGNTIYFGEGSWLTVV.

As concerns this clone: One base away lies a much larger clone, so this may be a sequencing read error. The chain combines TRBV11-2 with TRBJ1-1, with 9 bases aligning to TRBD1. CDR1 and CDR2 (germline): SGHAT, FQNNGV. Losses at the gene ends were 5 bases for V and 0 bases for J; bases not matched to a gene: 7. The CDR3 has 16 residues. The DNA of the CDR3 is TGTGCCAGCAGCCCAGGGACAGGGAGGATGAACACTGAAGCTTTCTTT. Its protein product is CASSPGTGRMNTEAFF.

The CDR3 coding sequence is TGTGCCATCAGTGGGGGTCCGGGACTAGCGGGATCTGATACGCAGTATTTT. Translating gives CAISGGPGLAGSDTQYF. V is TRBV10-3 and J is TRBJ2-3; the match to TRBD2 covers 13 bases. Germline CDR1 reads ENHRY; CDR2 reads SYGVKD. The CDR3 length is 17 residues. With V trimmed by 4 bases and J by 6 bases, 10 bases remained unmatched.